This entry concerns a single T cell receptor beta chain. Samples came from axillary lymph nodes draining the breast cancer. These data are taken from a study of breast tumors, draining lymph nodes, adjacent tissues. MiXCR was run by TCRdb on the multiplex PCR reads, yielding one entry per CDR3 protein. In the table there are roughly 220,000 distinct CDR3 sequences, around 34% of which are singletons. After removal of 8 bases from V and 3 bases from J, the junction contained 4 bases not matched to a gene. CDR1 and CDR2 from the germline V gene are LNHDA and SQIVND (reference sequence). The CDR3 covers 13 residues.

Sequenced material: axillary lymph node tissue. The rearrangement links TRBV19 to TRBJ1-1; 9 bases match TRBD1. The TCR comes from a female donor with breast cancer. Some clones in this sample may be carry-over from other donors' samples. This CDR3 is CASEQGADTEAFF. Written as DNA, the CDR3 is TGTGCCAGTGAACAGGGGGCTGACACTGAAGCTTTCTTT. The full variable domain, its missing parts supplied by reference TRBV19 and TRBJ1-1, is DGGITQSPKYLFRKEGQNVTLSCEQNLNHDAMYWYRQDPGQGLRLIYYSQIVNDFQKGDIAEGYSVSREKKESFPLTVTSAQKNPTAFYLCASEQGADTEAFFGQGTRLTVV.